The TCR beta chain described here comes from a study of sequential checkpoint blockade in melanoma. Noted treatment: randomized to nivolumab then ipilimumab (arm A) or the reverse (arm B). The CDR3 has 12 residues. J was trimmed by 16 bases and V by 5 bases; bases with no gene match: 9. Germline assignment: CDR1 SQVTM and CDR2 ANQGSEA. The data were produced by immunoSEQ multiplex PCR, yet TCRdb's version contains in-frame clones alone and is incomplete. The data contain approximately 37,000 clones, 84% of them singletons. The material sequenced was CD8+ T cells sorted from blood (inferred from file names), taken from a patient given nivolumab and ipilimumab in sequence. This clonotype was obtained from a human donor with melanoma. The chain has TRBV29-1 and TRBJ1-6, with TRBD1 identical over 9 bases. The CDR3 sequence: CSVLQTGGQLHF. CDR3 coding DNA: TGCAGCGTTCTGCAGACAGGGGGTCAACTCCACTTT.